This T cell receptor (beta chain) was recorded in a study of blood T cells in healthy people across ages. Findings and limits, study-wide: Lack of knowledge of donor CMV status possibly confounded expanded clonotype changes. A roughly linear age-dependent decrease characterized TCR beta diversity per million T cells.

PCR was performed a second time for about 6 to 12 cycles using a sample-barcoded 5' primer and a J-beta primer mix. Template switching added a 12-random-nucleotide identifier to every cDNA molecule. A single record per CDR3 protein comes from TCRdb applying MiXCR to the 5' RACE reads. The sample includes 1.5 million or so distinct CDR3 sequences, under 55% seen only once; the top ten take about 3.8%. Germline values: CDR1 MDHEN, CDR2 SYDVKM. The length of the CDR3 is 17 residues. With 8 bases clipped from V and 3 bases from J, the junction kept 13 bases outside the gene matches. In regard to this clonotype: Its antigen is still unknown.

This chain uses TRBV28 with TRBJ2-6, with 7 bases matching TRBD1. Sequenced material: blood. The source is a woman younger than 35 in good health. The CDR3 loop reads CASGRGLGSGGANVLTF. DNA for the CDR3: TGTGCCAGCGGTAGGGGGCTCGGCTCTGGTGGGGCCAACGTCCTGACTTTC.